This TCR beta chain was retrieved from a study of response to subunit inactivated influenza vaccine. Trimming removed 4 bases at V and 2 bases at J, with 9 bases between. Germline V gives CDR1 SQVTM, CDR2 ANQGSEA. The CDR3 length is 12 residues. This clonotype was seen a handful of times. TCRdb re-called the RT-PCR reads with MiXCR, one entry per CDR3 protein. The sample carries 200,000 to 300,000 distinct CDR3 sequences, 12% recorded once. Sequencing used non-naive T cells sorted from PBMCs, obtained around two weeks before vaccination. V is TRBV29-1 and J is TRBJ2-7; D is uncertain. The receptor was isolated from a man over 45 who received an inactivated influenza vaccine. CDR3 nucleotides: TGCAGCGTTGGGCACAGCACCTACGAGCAGTACTTC. This codes for CSVGHSTYEQYF.